The 23 T cell receptor beta chains below all came from one sample that was sequenced in a study of neurological immune-mediated disorders. TCRdb reanalysed the 5' RACE reads using MiXCR and keeps one entry per CDR3 protein. Among 20,000 or so distinct CDR3 sequences listed, about an eighth were seen once. Sequenced: PBMCs. Receptors were obtained from a woman aged 40 to 55 with HTLV-1-associated myelopathy (HAM/TSP).

In its sample, this clonotype was seen many times. The rearrangement joins TRBV3-1 to TRBJ2-7; D gene unclear. The V end was cut by 0 bases, the J end by 3 bases, with 6 bases between. The CDR3 consists of 13 residues. Germline V lookup: CDR1 LGHDT, CDR2 YNNKEL (reference sequence). CDR3 protein: CASSQEENYEQYF. CDR3 DNA: TGTGCCAGCAGCCAAGAAGAAAACTACGAGCAGTACTTC.

This clonotype was seen many times. The genes are TRBV24-1 and TRBJ2-1, with 7 bases that match TRBD2. Germline loops: CDR1 KGHDR, CDR2 SFDVKD. J gave up 15 bases and V 0 bases, and 7 bases lay outside the gene matches. This CDR3 comprises 13 residues. This CDR3 is CATSDLLGGRVFF. The CDR3 bases are TGTGCCACCAGTGATTTGCTAGGAGGGAGGGTGTTCTTC.

This clonotype was counted many times. This chain connects TRBV20-1 to TRBJ2-3; D is unclear. V was pared by 3 bases and J by 6 bases, with 13 bases between. CDR3 size: 13 residues. Germline CDR1 and CDR2: DFQATT and SNEGSKA (reference sequence). The CDR3 DNA follows: TGCAGTGCTAGTGATGGACCTGAGGATACGCAGTATTTT. Amino acid sequence: CSASDGPEDTQYF.

This clonotype was observed at least ten times. The chain carries TRBV12-3 or TRBV12-4 and TRBJ1-6; possible D gene TRBD1, 5 bases. V was clipped by 3 bases and J by 9 bases, with 12 bases between them. CDR3 length: 14 amino acids. The CDR3 region is CASSLSGAGSPLHF. In DNA, the CDR3 is TGTGCCAGCAGTTTGTCCGGGGCGGGTTCACCCCTCCACTTT.

This clonotype was seen many times. The chain uses TRBV20-1 and TRBJ1-4; a weak D match, TRBD1 (6 bases). This CDR3 has 14 amino acids. Deletions cut 0 bases from V and 13 bases from J, with 18 bases between. Germline CDR1 is DFQATT and CDR2 is SNEGSKA (reference sequence). DNA of the CDR3: TGCAGTGCTAGAGATCTAAGAGGAGACAGGCCACTGTTTTTT. Translating gives CSARDLRGDRPLFF.

This clonotype was seen at least ten times. This chain connects TRBV5-1 to TRBJ1-1; D might be TRBD1 (6 bases). The CDR3 is made up of 15 amino acids. From germline, CDR1 is SGHRS and CDR2 YFSETQ. V lost 0 bases and J lost 0, with 9 bases in between. This CDR3 reads CASSLGTVMNTEAFF. In DNA, the CDR3 is TGCGCCAGCAGCTTGGGGACAGTAATGAACACTGAAGCTTTCTTT.

This clonotype showed up many times. The rearrangement links TRBV5-6 to TRBJ2-3, with a possible D match to TRBD1 (5 bases). Germline V gives CDR1 SGHDT, CDR2 YYEEEE. The CDR3 extends over 14 amino acids. V dropped 0 bases and J dropped 5 bases, with 10 bases sitting between them. CDR3 in amino acids: CASSLVGALDTQYF. The DNA for the CDR3 is TGTGCCAGCAGCTTGGTAGGGGCCCTAGATACGCAGTATTTT.

In its sample, this clonotype was seen many times. The chain links TRBV9 to TRBJ2-1; 11 bases match TRBD2. Germline lookup yields CDR1 SGDLS and CDR2 YYNGEE. J was trimmed by 2 bases and V by 0 bases; bases with no gene match: 1. The CDR3 covers 16 residues. The CDR3: CASSVVSGGAYNEQFF. The DNA for the CDR3 is TGTGCCAGCAGCGTAGTTAGCGGGGGGGCCTACAATGAGCAGTTCTTC.

This clonotype was detected many times. CDR3 protein: CASSLASATQYF. The DNA for the CDR3 is TGTGCCAGCAGTTTAGCCTCAGCGACGCAGTATTTT. This chain uses TRBV12-3 or TRBV12-4 with TRBJ2-3; D call uncertain. The CDR3 runs to 12 residues. Trimming left V 0 bases short and J 9 bases short, with 7 bases between.

This clonotype was detected ten times or more. The V and J genes are TRBV5-1 and TRBJ1-1; the D gene is possibly TRBD1 (6 bases). Deletions cut 1 base from V and 1 base from J, with 8 bases between. CDR1 and CDR2 (germline): SGHRS, YFSETQ. The CDR3 is made up of 14 amino acids. For the CDR3, the DNA is TGCGCCAGCAGCTTGCAGGGGTCGAACACTGAAGCTTTCTTT. This encodes CASSLQGSNTEAFF.

This clonotype showed up many times. The chain is built from TRBV15 and TRBJ1-2; possible D gene TRBD1, 5 bases. The CDR3 runs 11 residues. The V gene's germline CDR1 is LNHNV and CDR2 YYDKDF (reference sequence). V was clipped by 4 bases and J by 9 bases, with 9 bases between them. The CDR3: CATSNQGRYTF. Written as DNA, the CDR3 is TGTGCCACCAGCAACCAGGGACGCTACACCTTC. Based on the CDR3 plus reference TRBV15 and TRBJ1-2, the full variable domain is DAMVIQNPRYQVTQFGKPVTLSCSQTLNHNVMYWYQQKSSQAPKLLFHYYDKDFNNEADTPDNFQSRRPNTSFCFLDIRSPGLGDTAMYLCATSNQGRYTFGSGTRLTVV.

This clonotype was recorded many times. The chain recombines TRBV20-1 with TRBJ2-5, with a weak D call TRBD1 (5 bases). The CDR3 covers 14 residues. Trimming shortened V by 2 bases and J by 6 bases, and 16 bases separated the two germline ends. Germline V lookup: CDR1 DFQATT, CDR2 SNEGSKA (reference sequence). The CDR3 region is CSARIPGAPKTQYF. CDR3 sequence (DNA): TGCAGTGCTAGAATCCCTGGGGCCCCCAAGACCCAGTACTTC.

This clonotype was picked up many times. A much more abundant neighbour one base away suggests this may be a read error. The chain employs TRBV6-5 and TRBJ1-2, with 7 bases identical to TRBD1. Germline V gene data show CDR1 as MNHEY and CDR2 as SVGAGI. The CDR3 loop spans 13 amino acids. This CDR3 is CVSTRTGDYGYTF. CDR3 in DNA: TGTGTCAGCACTCGGACAGGAGACTATGGCTACACCTTC.

This clonotype was observed many times. The rearrangement uses TRBV20-1 and TRBJ1-1; TRBD1 might be the D (5 bases). The germline V and J ends were trimmed by 6 bases and 3 bases, with 17 bases remaining between them. Germline CDR1 is DFQATT and CDR2 is SNEGSKA (reference sequence). The CDR3 has 14 residues. CDR3 region: CSAGEAGWDTEAFF. CDR3 sequence (DNA): TGCAGTGCCGGAGAGGCAGGGTGGGACACTGAAGCTTTCTTT.

This clonotype has ten or more counts. The CDR3 sequence: CASSSTGRDADTQYF. CDR3 coding DNA: TGCGCCAGCAGCTCGACAGGGCGGGATGCAGATACGCAGTATTTT. The chain has TRBV5-1 and TRBJ2-3, with D perhaps matching TRBD1 (7 bases). V lost 3 bases to trimming and J lost 4 bases, with 15 bases between them. The CDR3 runs to 15 residues. CDR1 and CDR2 (germline): SGHRS, YFSETQ. The variable domain in full, completed from reference TRBV5-1 and TRBJ2-3, reads KAGVTQTPRYLIKTRGQQVTLSCSPISGHRSVSWYQQTPGQGLQFLFEYFSETQRNKGNFPGRFSGRQFSNSRSEMNVSTLELGDSALYLCASSSTGRDADTQYFGPGTRLTVL.

This clonotype was observed many times. The gene calls are TRBV5-6 and TRBJ1-2; D not certain. This CDR3 comprises 11 residues. Looked up from germline, CDR1 is SGHDT and CDR2 is YYEEEE. V was clipped by 2 bases and J by 8 bases, with 7 bases between them. The CDR3 bases are TGTGCCAGCAGCTTAAAGGAAGGCTACACCTTC. This encodes CASSLKEGYTF.

The genes are TRBV12-3 or TRBV12-4 and TRBJ2-5; 10 positions agree with TRBD1. This CDR3 contains 14 residues. V dropped 4 bases and J dropped 6; count of bases not matched to a gene: 5. The CDR3 bases are TGTGCCAGCAGTTACGGGACAGGGGCCAAGACCCAGTACTTC. Its translation is CASSYGTGAKTQYF.

This clonotype was recorded many times. This chain connects TRBV20-1 to TRBJ1-3; TRBD1 is a possible D gene (5 bases). V lost 1 base and J lost 1, with 11 bases in between. Germline CDR1 is DFQATT and CDR2 is SNEGSKA (reference sequence). This CDR3 is 15 amino acids long. The CDR3 region is CSARAGAASGNTIYF. The DNA of the CDR3 is TGCAGTGCTAGAGCCGGGGCAGCTTCTGGAAACACCATATATTTT.

This clonotype has at least ten counts. The CDR3 DNA reads TGCGCCAGCAGCTTGGCGGCAGGGGCCTCTATGAAACAAGAGACCCAGTACTTC. Its protein is CASSLAAGASMKQETQYF. The rearrangement joins TRBV5-1 to TRBJ2-5, with D maybe TRBD1 (6 bases). This CDR3 has 18 residues. In germline, CDR1 is SGHRS, CDR2 YFSETQ. Trimming shortened V by 0 bases and J by 2 bases, and 20 bases separated the two germline ends.

This clonotype was picked up many times. A junction end diverges from the germline sequence, so it may reflect a read error. The rearrangement links TRBV20-1 to TRBJ1-4; 7 bases line up with TRBD1. The germline gives CDR1 DFQATT, CDR2 SNEGSKA (reference sequence). The CDR3 has 12 residues. The chain's CDR3 is CSVTGPNEKLFF. CDR3 DNA: TGCAGTGTGACAGGGCCTAACGAAAAACTGTTTTTT.

At least ten counts were recorded for this clonotype. The chain links TRBV5-1 to TRBJ2-3; TRBD2 might be the D (6 bases). Germline V gene sequence: CDR1 SGHRS, CDR2 YFSETQ. V was cut by 4 bases and J by 0 bases, with 15 bases left in between. The CDR3 extends over 16 amino acids. The CDR3, as DNA: TGCGCCAGCAGCCAAACCGGGCGGGGCAGCACAGATACGCAGTATTTT. As protein: CASSQTGRGSTDTQYF.

This clonotype was found many times. This chain uses TRBV7-6 with TRBJ2-7, with 15 positions matching TRBD2. Germline V gene data show CDR1 as SGHVS and CDR2 as FNYEAQ. This CDR3 has 17 residues. Trimming removed 4 bases from V and 6 bases from J; junction bases left unmatched: 10. In DNA form, the CDR3 reads TGTGCCAGCAGCTCGGGACTAGCGGGGGGTTCGCTATTCGAGCAGTACTTC. Protein: CASSSGLAGGSLFEQYF.

This clonotype was detected many times. The chain carries TRBV5-1 and TRBJ2-2; D is possibly TRBD1 (6 bases). The CDR3 has 14 residues. Germline CDR1 and CDR2: SGHRS and YFSETQ. Deletions cut 7 bases from V and 0 bases from J, with 10 bases between. CDR3 in amino acids: CASGQNANTGELFF. The CDR3 bases are TGCGCCAGCGGACAGAACGCGAACACCGGGGAGCTGTTTTTT.